The entry below gives a single T cell receptor (beta chain) sequence along with its context. Its target is unknown. CDR3 length: 16 amino acids. Germline values: CDR1 SGHTA, CDR2 FQGNSA. The V and J ends lost 0 bases and 5 bases respectively, with 13 bases between them. This sample stems from a study of cytomegalovirus exposure and HLA in healthy donors. A multiplex PCR was run with 60 Vbeta primers and 13 Jbeta primers. Here immunoSEQ multiplex PCR was the method, and the copy in TCRdb shows in-frame clones only, minus some. The sample records 100,000 or so clones, roughly four fifths being singletons. Whole-study findings and limits: Most subjects' HLA-A and HLA-B alleles were reportedly predicted from TCR beta sequences. V- and J-gene trimming of TCR beta was linked (in a later analysis) to a missense DCLRE1C variant. Earlier analysis looked at TCR beta V segments, and most were productive about 90% or about 30% of the time.

This sequence was found in a middle-aged woman in good health and CMV-seropositive. The sample was PBMCs. J is TRBJ2-2 and V is TRBV7-2; D possibly corresponds to TRBD2 (5 bases). The CDR3: CASSLAPGGQTGELFF. The CDR3 coding sequence is TGTGCCAGCAGCTTAGCACCGGGCGGGCAAACCGGGGAGCTGTTTTTT.